The 10 T cell receptor beta chains below were found in one sample sequenced in a study of cytomegalovirus exposure and HLA in healthy donors (dated by TCRdb to the late 2010s). Receptor amplification or capture employed the immunoSEQ multiplex PCR assay. For the multiplex PCR, a mixture combining 60 forward primers for TCR Vbeta segments and 13 reverse primers for TCR Jbeta segments was used. Drawn from immuneACCESS, this table holds only the in-frame rearrangements with V and J called that TCRdb kept. Clones are partly lost; checked studies trace under half to an unresolved V gene and leave the rest unexplained. The sample table contains around 100,000 clones; only one count was recorded for about four fifths of them. The leading ten clones occupy more than 20% of the sample. Sequencing was performed on PBMCs. These receptors originate from a man in his thirties or forties in good health and CMV-seropositive.

This rearrangement joins TRBV30 to TRBJ1-5; D call uncertain. Trimming removed 1 base from V and 0 bases from J, with 7 bases in between. This CDR3 contains 14 residues. Germline CDR1 GTSNPN, CDR2 SVGIG (reference sequence). The CDR3 sequence: CAWSGGFSNQPQHF. CDR3 sequence (DNA): TGTGCCTGGAGTGGAGGGTTTAGCAATCAGCCCCAGCATTTT.

The chain uses TRBV10-3 and TRBJ1-1, with D unclear. CDR1 and CDR2 from the germline V gene are ENHRY and SYGVKD. The V and J ends lost 1 base and 4 bases respectively, with 4 bases between them. The length of the CDR3 is 12 residues. CDR3 coding DNA: TGTGCCATCAGTGAGTTCCGCACTGAAGCTTTCTTT. Protein product: CAISEFRTEAFF.

The chain is built from TRBV6-5 and TRBJ1-5, with 9 bases that match TRBD1. CDR1 and CDR2 from the germline V gene are MNHEY and SVGAGI. The CDR3 spans 14 residues. V lost 10 bases to trimming and J lost 7 bases; unmatched junction nucleotides: 11. The CDR3 region has the DNA TGTGCCACCGGGACAGGGAGTTCATGGCAGCCCCAGCATTTT. The encoded protein is CATGTGSSWQPQHF.

The chain links TRBV27 to TRBJ2-7; 9 positions match TRBD1. Looked up from germline, CDR1 is MNHEY and CDR2 is SMNVEV (reference sequence). The CDR3 runs to 15 residues. V trimming: 4 bases; J trimming: 5 bases; junction bases outside the gene matches: 9. The CDR3 bases are TGTGCCAGCAGTTACACCGGGACAGGGAGCGACGAGCAGTACTTC. Protein: CASSYTGTGSDEQYF.

This clone was detected only once. V is TRBV7-9 and J is TRBJ1-1, with 7 bases that match TRBD1. Germline CDR1 and CDR2: SEHNR and FQNEAQ (reference sequence). This CDR3 comprises 13 residues. The junction had 3 bases not matched to a gene; V was cut back by 7 bases and J by 1 base. CDR3 nucleotide sequence: TGTGCCAGCACCGCAGGGGGGAACACTGAAGCTTTCTTT. Residues: CASTAGGNTEAFF.

The V call is TRBV15, the J call TRBJ2-7, with D possibly matching TRBD1 (6 bases). V gave up 6 bases and J gave up 0 bases, with 12 bases separating them. This CDR3 contains 14 residues. In germline, CDR1 is LNHNV, CDR2 YYDKDF (reference sequence). The CDR3 loop is CATSSEGVSYEQYF. DNA of the CDR3: TGTGCCACCAGTTCTGAGGGGGTCTCCTACGAGCAGTACTTC.

The chain carries TRBV11-1 and TRBJ2-1; D possibly corresponds to TRBD2 (5 bases). Trimming cost V 2 bases and J 4 bases, with 12 bases left between them. This CDR3 has 15 residues. Germline assignment: CDR1 SGHAT and CDR2 FQDESV (reference sequence). CDR3 loop: CASSLMDSIYNEQFF. The CDR3 coding sequence is TGTGCCAGCAGCTTAATGGACTCGATATACAATGAGCAGTTCTTC.

DNA of the CDR3: TGCGCCAGCAGCCAAGATAAGCGAAGCACAGATACGCAGTATTTT. Amino acids: CASSQDKRSTDTQYF. The V gene is TRBV4-1, the J gene TRBJ2-3; D remains ambiguous. V lost 0 bases and J 0 bases, leaving 7 bases between the germline ends. The V gene's germline CDR1 is MGHRA and CDR2 YSYEKL. This CDR3 has 15 amino acids.

The chain is built from TRBV30 and TRBJ1-6; 9 bases match TRBD1. The CDR3 totals 16 residues. Germline values: CDR1 GTSNPN, CDR2 SVGIG (reference sequence). After removal of 5 bases from V and 1 base from J, the junction contained 6 bases not matched to a gene. Written as DNA, the CDR3 is TGTGCCTGGGGCACAGGGGGCGGGTCCTATAATTCACCCCTCCACTTT. Encoded protein: CAWGTGGGSYNSPLHF.

The rearrangement uses TRBV19 and TRBJ2-1, with 9 bases fitting TRBD1. Germline CDR1 is LNHDA and CDR2 is SQIVND (reference sequence). Trimming took 5 bases from V and 2 from J; bases not matched to a gene: 7. The CDR3 has 16 amino acids. CDR3 in amino acids: CASSPADRGPYNEQFF. For the CDR3, the DNA is TGTGCCAGTAGTCCCGCGGACAGGGGCCCCTACAATGAGCAGTTCTTC.